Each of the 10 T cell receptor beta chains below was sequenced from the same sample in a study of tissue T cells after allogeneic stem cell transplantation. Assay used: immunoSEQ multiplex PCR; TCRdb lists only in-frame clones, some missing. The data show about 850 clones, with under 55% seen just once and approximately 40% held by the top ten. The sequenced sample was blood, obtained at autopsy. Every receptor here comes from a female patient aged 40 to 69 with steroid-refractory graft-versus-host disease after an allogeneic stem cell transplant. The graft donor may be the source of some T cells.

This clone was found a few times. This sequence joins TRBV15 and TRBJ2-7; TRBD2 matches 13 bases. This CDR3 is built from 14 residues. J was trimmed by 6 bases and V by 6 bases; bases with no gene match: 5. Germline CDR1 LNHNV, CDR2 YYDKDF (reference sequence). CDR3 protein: CATSKLAGGSEQYF. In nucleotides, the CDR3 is TGTGCCACCAGTAAACTAGCGGGAGGGAGCGAGCAGTACTTC.

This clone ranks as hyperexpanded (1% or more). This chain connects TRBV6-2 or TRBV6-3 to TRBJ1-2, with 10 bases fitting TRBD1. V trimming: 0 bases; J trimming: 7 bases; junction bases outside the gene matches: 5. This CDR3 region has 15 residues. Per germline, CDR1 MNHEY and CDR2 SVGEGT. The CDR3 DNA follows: TGTGCCAGCAGTTACTCCGGGACAGGGGTCGGTGGCTACACCTTC. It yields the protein CASSYSGTGVGGYTF.

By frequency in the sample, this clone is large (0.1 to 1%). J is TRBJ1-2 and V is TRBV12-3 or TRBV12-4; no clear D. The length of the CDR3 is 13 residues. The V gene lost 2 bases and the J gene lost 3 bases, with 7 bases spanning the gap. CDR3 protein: CASSLRVYYGYTF. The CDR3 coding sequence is TGTGCCAGCAGTTTACGGGTTTACTATGGCTACACCTTC.

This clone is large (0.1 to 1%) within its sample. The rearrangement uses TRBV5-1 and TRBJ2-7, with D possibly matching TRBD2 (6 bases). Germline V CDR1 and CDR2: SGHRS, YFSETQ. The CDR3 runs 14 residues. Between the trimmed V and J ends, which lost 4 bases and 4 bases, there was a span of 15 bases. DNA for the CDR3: TGCGCCAGCAGCCGGACGGGGGAATTGTACGAGCAGTACTTC. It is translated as CASSRTGELYEQYF. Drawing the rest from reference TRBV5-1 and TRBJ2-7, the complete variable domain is KAGVTQTPRYLIKTRGQQVTLSCSPISGHRSVSWYQQTPGQGLQFLFEYFSETQRNKGNFPGRFSGRQFSNSRSEMNVSTLELGDSALYLCASSRTGELYEQYFGPGTRLTVT.

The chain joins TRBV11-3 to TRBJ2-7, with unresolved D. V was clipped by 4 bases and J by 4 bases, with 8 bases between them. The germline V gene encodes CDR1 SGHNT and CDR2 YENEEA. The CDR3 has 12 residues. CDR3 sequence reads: CASSSHRYEQYF. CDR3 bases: TGTGCCAGCAGCTCTCACCGGTACGAGCAGTACTTC.

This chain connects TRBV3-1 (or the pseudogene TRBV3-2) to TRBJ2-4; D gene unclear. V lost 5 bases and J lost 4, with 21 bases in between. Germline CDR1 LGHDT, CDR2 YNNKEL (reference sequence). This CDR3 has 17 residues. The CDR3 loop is CASSFRIPICKKNIQYF. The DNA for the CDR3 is TGTGCCAGCAGCTTTAGGATTCCCATTTGCAAAAAAAACATTCAGTACTTC.

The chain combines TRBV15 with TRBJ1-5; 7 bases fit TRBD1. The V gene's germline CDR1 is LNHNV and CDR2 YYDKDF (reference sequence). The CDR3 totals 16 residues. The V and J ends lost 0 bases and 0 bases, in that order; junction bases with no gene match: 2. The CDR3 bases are TGTGCCACCAGCAGAGATCGGACAGGTAGCAATCAGCCCCAGCATTTT. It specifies CATSRDRTGSNQPQHF.

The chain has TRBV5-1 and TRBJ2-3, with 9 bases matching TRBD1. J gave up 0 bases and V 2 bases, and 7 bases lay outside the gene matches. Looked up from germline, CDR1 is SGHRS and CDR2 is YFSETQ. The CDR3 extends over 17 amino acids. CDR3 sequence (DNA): TGCGCCAGCAGCTTTGGCGGGACAGGGTTTAGCACAGATACGCAGTATTTT. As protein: CASSFGGTGFSTDTQYF.

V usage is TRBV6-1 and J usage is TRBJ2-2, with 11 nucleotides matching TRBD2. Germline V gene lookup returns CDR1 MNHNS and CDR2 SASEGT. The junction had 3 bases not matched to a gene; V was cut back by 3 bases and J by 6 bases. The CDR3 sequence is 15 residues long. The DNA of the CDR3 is TGTGCCAGCAGTGACCGTAGCGGGGGGGCCGGGGAGCTGTTTTTT. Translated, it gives CASSDRSGGAGELFF.

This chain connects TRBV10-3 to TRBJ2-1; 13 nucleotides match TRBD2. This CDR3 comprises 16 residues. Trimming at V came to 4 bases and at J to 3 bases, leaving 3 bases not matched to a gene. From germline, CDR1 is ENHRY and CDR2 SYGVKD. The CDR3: CAISVTSGRVYNEQFF. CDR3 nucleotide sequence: TGTGCCATCAGTGTTACTAGCGGGAGGGTCTACAATGAGCAGTTCTTC.